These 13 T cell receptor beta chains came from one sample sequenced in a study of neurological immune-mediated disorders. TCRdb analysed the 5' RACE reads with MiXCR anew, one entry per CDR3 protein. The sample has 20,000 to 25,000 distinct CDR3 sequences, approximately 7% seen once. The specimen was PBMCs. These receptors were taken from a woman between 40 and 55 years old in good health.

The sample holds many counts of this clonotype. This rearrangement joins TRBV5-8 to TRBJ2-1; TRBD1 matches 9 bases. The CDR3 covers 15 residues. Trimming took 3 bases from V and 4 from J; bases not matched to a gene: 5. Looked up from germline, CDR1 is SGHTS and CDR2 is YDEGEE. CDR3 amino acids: CASSSTGTGYNEQFF. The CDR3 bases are TGTGCCAGCAGCTCGACCGGGACAGGGTACAATGAGCAGTTCTTC.

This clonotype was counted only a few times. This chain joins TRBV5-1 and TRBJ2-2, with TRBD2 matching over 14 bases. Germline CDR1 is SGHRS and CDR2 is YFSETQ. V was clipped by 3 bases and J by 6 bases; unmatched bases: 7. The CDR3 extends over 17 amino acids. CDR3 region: CASSSTSGRVRAGELFF. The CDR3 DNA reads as TGCGCCAGCAGCTCGACTAGCGGGAGGGTAAGGGCCGGGGAGCTGTTTTTT.

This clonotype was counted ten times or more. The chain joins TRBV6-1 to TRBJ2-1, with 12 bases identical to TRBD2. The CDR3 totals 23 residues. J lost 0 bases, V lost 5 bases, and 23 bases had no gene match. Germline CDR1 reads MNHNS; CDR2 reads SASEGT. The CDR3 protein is CASSNPGRRPSGRGQSSYNEQFF. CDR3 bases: TGTGCCAGCAGTAATCCGGGGCGCAGGCCTAGCGGGAGGGGACAGAGCTCCTACAATGAGCAGTTCTTC.

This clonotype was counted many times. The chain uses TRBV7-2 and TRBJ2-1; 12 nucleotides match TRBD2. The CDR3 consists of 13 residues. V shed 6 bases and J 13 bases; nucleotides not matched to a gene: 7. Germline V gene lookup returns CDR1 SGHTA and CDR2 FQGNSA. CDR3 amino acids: CASSLTSGSIQFF. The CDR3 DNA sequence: TGTGCCAGCAGTTTGACTAGCGGGAGCATCCAGTTCTTC.

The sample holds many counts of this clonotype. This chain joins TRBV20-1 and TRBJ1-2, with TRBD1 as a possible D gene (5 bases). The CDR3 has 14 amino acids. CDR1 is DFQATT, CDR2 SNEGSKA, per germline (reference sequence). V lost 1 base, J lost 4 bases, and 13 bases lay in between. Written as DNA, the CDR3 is TGCAGTGCTAGAGTGGACGGGGGGTCCTATGGCTACACCTTC. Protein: CSARVDGGSYGYTF.

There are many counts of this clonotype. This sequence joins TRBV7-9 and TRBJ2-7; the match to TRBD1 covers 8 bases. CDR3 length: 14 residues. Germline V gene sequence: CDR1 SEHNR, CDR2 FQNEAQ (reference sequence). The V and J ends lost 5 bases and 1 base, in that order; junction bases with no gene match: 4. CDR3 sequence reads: CASSQDRESYEQYF. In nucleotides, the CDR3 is TGTGCCAGCAGCCAGGACAGGGAGTCCTACGAGCAGTACTTC.

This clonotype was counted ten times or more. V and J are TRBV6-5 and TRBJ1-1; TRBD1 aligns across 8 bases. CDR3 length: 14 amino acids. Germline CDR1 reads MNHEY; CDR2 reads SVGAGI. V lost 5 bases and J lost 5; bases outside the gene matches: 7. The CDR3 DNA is TGTGCCAGCAGTCTCTGGACAGGGAGGACTGAAGCTTTCTTT. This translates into CASSLWTGRTEAFF.

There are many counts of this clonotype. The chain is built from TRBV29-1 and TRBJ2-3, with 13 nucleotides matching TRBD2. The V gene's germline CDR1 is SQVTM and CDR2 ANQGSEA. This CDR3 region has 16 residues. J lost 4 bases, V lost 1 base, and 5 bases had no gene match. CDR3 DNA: TGCAGCGTTGAAGGGACTAGCGGGAGTGTCCCAGATACGCAGTATTTT. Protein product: CSVEGTSGSVPDTQYF.

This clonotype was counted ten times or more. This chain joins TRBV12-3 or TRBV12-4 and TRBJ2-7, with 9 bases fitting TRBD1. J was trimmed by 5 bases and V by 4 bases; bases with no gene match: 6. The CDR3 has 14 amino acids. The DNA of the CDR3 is TGTGCCAGCAGTTGGACAGGGGCACGGAACGAGCAGTACTTC. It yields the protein CASSWTGARNEQYF.

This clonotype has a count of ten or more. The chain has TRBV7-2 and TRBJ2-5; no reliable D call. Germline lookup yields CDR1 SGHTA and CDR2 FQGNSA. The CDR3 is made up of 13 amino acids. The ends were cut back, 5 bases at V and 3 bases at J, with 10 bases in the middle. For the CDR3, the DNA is TGTGCCAGCAGCCCACGTAGGGAAGAGACCCAGTACTTC. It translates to CASSPRREETQYF.

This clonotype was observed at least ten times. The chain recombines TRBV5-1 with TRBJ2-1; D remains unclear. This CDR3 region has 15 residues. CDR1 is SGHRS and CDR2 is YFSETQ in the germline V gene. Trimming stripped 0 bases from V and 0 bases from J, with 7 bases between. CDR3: CASSLGPPSYNEQFF. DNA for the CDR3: TGCGCCAGCAGCTTGGGACCTCCCTCCTACAATGAGCAGTTCTTC. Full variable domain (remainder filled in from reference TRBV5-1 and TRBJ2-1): KAGVTQTPRYLIKTRGQQVTLSCSPISGHRSVSWYQQTPGQGLQFLFEYFSETQRNKGNFPGRFSGRQFSNSRSEMNVSTLELGDSALYLCASSLGPPSYNEQFFGPGTRLTVL.

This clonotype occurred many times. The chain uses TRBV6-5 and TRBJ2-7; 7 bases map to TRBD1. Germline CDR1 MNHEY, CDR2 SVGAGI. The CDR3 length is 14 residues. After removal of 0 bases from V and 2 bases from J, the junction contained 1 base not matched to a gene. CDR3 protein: CASSYSQGTYEQYF. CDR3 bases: TGTGCCAGCAGTTACTCACAGGGGACCTACGAGCAGTACTTC.

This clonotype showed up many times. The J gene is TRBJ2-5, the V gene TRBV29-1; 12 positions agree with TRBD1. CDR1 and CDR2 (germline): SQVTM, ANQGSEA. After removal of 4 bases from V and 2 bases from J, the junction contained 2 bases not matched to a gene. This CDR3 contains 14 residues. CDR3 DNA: TGCAGCGTTGGGGACAGGGGGCGTCAAGAGACCCAGTACTTC. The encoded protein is CSVGDRGRQETQYF.